This TCR beta chain emerged from a study of cytomegalovirus exposure and HLA in healthy donors. V trimming: 0 bases; J trimming: 4 bases; junction bases outside the gene matches: 8. Germline V CDR1 and CDR2: LNHNV, YYDKDF (reference sequence). This CDR3 has 17 amino acids. The primer mix had 60 Vbeta and 13 Jbeta primers. The table came from immunoSEQ multiplex PCR; TCRdb's copy has only in-frame clones and leaves some out. The sample has over 75,000 clones, 64% seen once. This receptor was identified in a human donor in good health. The gene calls are TRBV15 and TRBJ1-5; TRBD1 matches at 8 bases. Sequences were obtained from PBMCs. The CDR3 DNA reads TGTGCCACCAGCAGAGATTGGGTCGGGACAGGAAATCAGCCCCAGCATTTT. This encodes CATSRDWVGTGNQPQHF.